This T cell receptor (beta chain) appears in the sequencing data of a study of patients and donors after allogeneic stem cell transplantation. MiXCR was run by TCRdb on the RT-PCR reads, yielding one entry per CDR3 protein. The profile covers about 57,000 distinct CDR3 sequences, with about 14% appearing a single time and around 30% taken by the ten largest. The sequence came from a human donor who was either an allogeneic HSCT recipient or a stem cell or donor lymphocyte infusion donor (not recorded which). It is not recorded whose cells these are; they may come from a transplant donor. Sequences were obtained from blood, either unsorted or a sorted T cell fraction (not recorded which).

The CDR3 is CASRTEPLAVTYNEQFF. The CDR3 DNA is TGCGCCAGCAGAACCGAACCCCTAGCTGTTACCTACAATGAGCAGTTCTTC. The genes are TRBV5-1 and TRBJ2-1; D possibly corresponds to TRBD2 (5 bases). Trimming shortened V by 5 bases and J by 2 bases, and 20 bases separated the two germline ends. The CDR3 is 17 amino acids. Looked up from germline, CDR1 is SGHRS and CDR2 is YFSETQ.